The 24 T cell receptor beta chains presented below share a single source sample, sequenced in a study of blood T cell repertoires in COVID-19. TCRdb's copy holds only in-frame clones and misses some; the assay was immunoSEQ multiplex PCR. The data contain about 140,000 clones, roughly three quarters of them singletons. The sequenced sample was peripheral blood. The receptors here all came from a man aged 60 to 75 with acute or convalescent COVID-19.

The rearrangement uses TRBV28 and TRBJ2-5, with TRBD2 as a possible D gene (5 bases). In germline, CDR1 is MDHEN, CDR2 SYDVKM. There are 15 residues in the CDR3. Trimming pared 3 bases from V and 3 bases from J, leaving 14 bases between. Written as DNA, the CDR3 is TGTGCCAGCAGTTTCCAGCGACGGGGTAAAGAGACCCAGTACTTC. Its translation: CASSFQRRGKETQYF. The complete variable domain, with remaining parts taken from reference TRBV28 and TRBJ2-5, reads DVKVTQSSRYLVKRTGEKVFLECVQDMDHENMFWYRQDPGLGLRLIYFSYDVKMKEKGDIPEGYSVSREKKERFSLILESASTNQTSMYLCASSFQRRGKETQYFGPGTRLLVL.

This rearrangement joins TRBV25-1 to TRBJ2-5; 7 positions agree with TRBD2. The V and J ends lost 5 bases and 1 base, in that order; junction bases with no gene match: 7. The CDR3 loop spans 15 amino acids. Germline CDR1 is MGHDK and CDR2 is SYGVNS. The chain's CDR3 is CASSLYWGGQETQYF. CDR3 DNA: TGTGCCAGCAGTCTGTATTGGGGGGGCCAAGAGACCCAGTACTTC. Complete variable domain (other parts from reference TRBV25-1 and TRBJ2-5): EADIYQTPRYLVIGTGKKITLECSQTMGHDKMYWYQQDPGMELHLIHYSYGVNSTEKGDLSSESTVSRIRTEHFPLTLESARPSHTSQYLCASSLYWGGQETQYFGPGTRLLVL.

V gene TRBV7-6 combines with J gene TRBJ2-7, with no clear D. This CDR3 region has 15 residues. Germline V gene data show CDR1 as SGHVS and CDR2 as FNYEAQ. V lost 3 bases, J lost 3 bases, and 15 bases lay in between. The CDR3 region has the DNA TGTGCCAGCAGCTTGGGTAGCTCCCAAAACTACGAGCAGTACTTC. Translated, it gives CASSLGSSQNYEQYF.

Only one count was recorded for this clone. The V call is TRBV5-1, the J call TRBJ2-3, with TRBD2 matching 11 bases. The germline V gene has CDR1 SGHRS and CDR2 YFSETQ. The CDR3 covers 16 residues. The trim removed 2 bases at V and 9 bases at J, leaving 11 bases unmatched. Written as DNA, the CDR3 is TGCGCCAGCAGCTTTTATCTATCGGGACTAGCGGCCACGCAGTATTTT. Translating gives CASSFYLSGLAATQYF.

A few counts support this clone. The rearrangement links TRBV6-5 to TRBJ2-7; 7 nucleotides line up with TRBD2. This CDR3 spans 16 amino acids. CDR1 and CDR2 from the germline V gene are MNHEY and SVGAGI. With V trimmed by 0 bases and J by 2 bases, 7 bases remained unmatched. The CDR3 DNA follows: TGTGCCAGCAGTTACTCGGCTAGCGGATTTACCTACGAGCAGTACTTC. Translated, it gives CASSYSASGFTYEQYF.

V is TRBV5-1 and J is TRBJ2-2, with TRBD2 matching over 10 bases. Trimming cost V 4 bases and J 6 bases; bases outside gene matches: 12. The CDR3 is 17 amino acids. The germline V gene has CDR1 SGHRS and CDR2 YFSETQ. The CDR3, as DNA: TGCGCCAGCAGCCCCGGGACTAGCGCCACTCGGGCCGGGGAGCTGTTTTTT. Its protein is CASSPGTSATRAGELFF.

This chain connects TRBV15 to TRBJ2-1; tentative D call: TRBD2 (6 bases). Germline loops: CDR1 LNHNV, CDR2 YYDKDF (reference sequence). V was trimmed by 3 bases and J by 7 bases, leaving 13 bases between them. The CDR3 is 14 residues long. The DNA of the CDR3 is TGTGCCACCAGCAGGGAGGGACTTACAAATGAGCAGTTCTTC. It yields the protein CATSREGLTNEQFF.

This clone was observed a handful of times. This chain joins TRBV2 and TRBJ2-2, with D possibly matching TRBD1 (5 bases). The germline gives CDR1 SNHLY, CDR2 FYNNEI. V was shortened by 6 bases and J by 2 bases, with 13 bases between the two germline ends. This CDR3 is 15 amino acids long. The CDR3 DNA reads as TGTGCCAGCAGGGGGCCGGGCGCAAACACCGGGGAGCTGTTTTTT. This gives the protein CASRGPGANTGELFF.

This clone was counted once. The chain carries TRBV4-1 and TRBJ2-7; TRBD1 is a possible D gene (5 bases). The V and J ends lost 4 bases and 3 bases respectively, with 10 bases between them. This CDR3 has 13 amino acids. Germline V lookup: CDR1 MGHRA, CDR2 YSYEKL. As DNA, the CDR3 is TGCGCCAGCAGCCCGCCCGACAGCTACGAGCAGTACTTC. This sequence encodes CASSPPDSYEQYF.

J is TRBJ1-1 and V is TRBV7-3; weak D call: TRBD1 (6 bases). The CDR3 contains 13 residues. Trimming pared 5 bases from V and 6 bases from J, leaving 13 bases between. Germline CDR1 is SGHTA and CDR2 is FQGTGA. This CDR3 reads CASSTPDSPEAFF. The CDR3 DNA sequence: TGTGCCAGCAGCACCCCGGACAGCCCTGAAGCTTTCTTT. Combining the CDR3 with reference TRBV7-3 and TRBJ1-1 gives the whole variable domain GAGVSQTPSNKVTEKGKYVELRCDPISGHTALYWYRQSLGQGPEFLIYFQGTGAADDSGLPNDRFFAVRPEGSVSTLKIQRTERGDSAVYLCASSTPDSPEAFFGQGTRLTVV.

The chain links TRBV5-5 to TRBJ2-7; D is undetermined. With 3 bases removed from V and 5 bases from J, the gap between germline ends came to 15 bases. The CDR3 has 14 amino acids. The germline gives CDR1 SGHKS, CDR2 YYEKEE (reference sequence). The CDR3 spells CASSSLIPADEQYF. CDR3 nucleotide sequence: TGTGCCAGCAGCTCCTTGATCCCCGCGGACGAGCAGTACTTC.

The chain has TRBV5-1 and TRBJ2-1; the D gene is possibly TRBD1 (5 bases). V lost 0 bases and J 0 bases, leaving 13 bases between the germline ends. Germline CDR1 reads SGHRS; CDR2 reads YFSETQ. This CDR3 is 17 amino acids long. CDR3 residues: CASSLVITGSSYNEQFF. The CDR3 coding sequence is TGCGCCAGCAGCTTGGTGATCACAGGTAGCTCCTACAATGAGCAGTTCTTC.

The chain has TRBV28 and TRBJ1-1; no firm D call. Germline V CDR1 and CDR2: MDHEN, SYDVKM. The length of the CDR3 is 13 residues. V lost 2 bases and J lost 1, with 5 bases in between. CDR3 sequence: CASSLAGNTEAFF. CDR3 coding DNA: TGTGCCAGCAGTTTAGCAGGGAACACTGAAGCTTTCTTT. Based on the CDR3 plus reference TRBV28 and TRBJ1-1, the full variable domain is DVKVTQSSRYLVKRTGEKVFLECVQDMDHENMFWYRQDPGLGLRLIYFSYDVKMKEKGDIPEGYSVSREKKERFSLILESASTNQTSMYLCASSLAGNTEAFFGQGTRLTVV.

The V and J genes are TRBV30 and TRBJ1-5, with TRBD1 matching over 11 bases. There are 14 residues in the CDR3. J lost 6 bases, V lost 3 bases, and 4 bases had no gene match. Germline V CDR1 and CDR2: GTSNPN, SVGIG (reference sequence). CDR3 loop: CAWRGQGAFQPQHF. The CDR3 DNA reads TGTGCCTGGAGAGGACAGGGGGCCTTTCAGCCCCAGCATTTT.

This clone was observed a few times. The chain carries TRBV30 and TRBJ2-3; 11 bases fit TRBD1. The V and J ends lost 3 bases and 9 bases, in that order; junction bases with no gene match: 8. CDR3 size: 14 residues. The germline CDR1 and CDR2 sequences are GTSNPN and SVGIG (reference sequence). The CDR3 is CAWSRTGGAGTQYF. CDR3 in DNA: TGTGCCTGGAGCCGGACAGGGGGCGCGGGGACGCAGTATTTT.

A few counts support this clone. The rearrangement links TRBV2 to TRBJ2-7; D is unclear. The CDR3 extends over 14 amino acids. V was pared by 0 bases and J by 5 bases, with 11 bases between. Per germline, CDR1 SNHLY and CDR2 FYNNEI. In DNA form, the CDR3 reads TGTGCCAGCAGTGAAGCATACGCGGCCCACGAGCAGTACTTC. Translation: CASSEAYAAHEQYF. The entire variable domain, with the rest obtained from reference TRBV2 and TRBJ2-7, is as follows: EPEVTQTPSHQVTQMGQEVILRCVPISNHLYFYWYRQILGQKVEFLVSFYNNEISEKSEIFDDQFSVERPDGSNFTLKIRSTKLEDSAMYFCASSEAYAAHEQYFGPGTRLTVT.

J is TRBJ2-3 and V is TRBV6-2 or TRBV6-3; 12 bases fit TRBD1. Germline V gives CDR1 MNHEY, CDR2 SVGEGT. Trimming cost V 6 bases and J 6 bases; bases outside gene matches: 10. CDR3 length: 16 residues. Here the CDR3 DNA reads TGTGCCAGCAGCCCTGGGGGACAGGGGGCAGGGGATACGCAGTATTTT. Residues: CASSPGGQGAGDTQYF.

This chain joins TRBV19 and TRBJ2-7; TRBD2 matches at 12 bases. CDR1 LNHDA and CDR2 SQIVND come from the germline V gene (reference sequence). Trimming took 5 bases from V and 0 from J; bases not matched to a gene: 2. The CDR3 covers 15 residues. The CDR3 bases are TGTGCCAGTAGTCGGACTAGCGGGGCCTCCTACGAGCAGTACTTC. This sequence encodes CASSRTSGASYEQYF.

The genes are TRBV9 and TRBJ2-6; 10 bases line up with TRBD1. Germline V gene data show CDR1 as SGDLS and CDR2 as YYNGEE. The CDR3 has 17 residues. V lost 0 bases to trimming and J lost 3 bases; unmatched junction nucleotides: 3. CDR3 amino acids: CASSVGQGAFGANVLTF. The CDR3 bases are TGTGCCAGCAGCGTAGGACAGGGGGCCTTTGGGGCCAACGTCCTGACTTTC. The variable domain in full, completed from reference TRBV9 and TRBJ2-6, reads DSGVTQTPKHLITATGQRVTLRCSPRSGDLSVYWYQQSLDQGLQFLIQYYNGEERAKGNILERFSAQQFPDLHSELNLSSLELGDSALYFCASSVGQGAFGANVLTFGAGSRLTVL.

The J gene is TRBJ1-1, the V gene TRBV24-1; D uncertain. The CDR3 sequence is 15 residues long. Trimming took off 7 bases at V and 3 bases at J, with 17 bases between the two ends. Germline loops: CDR1 KGHDR, CDR2 SFDVKD. The CDR3 DNA reads TGTGCCACCAGCCCCCGGGGTTGGCGGGACACTGAAGCTTTCTTT. Protein: CATSPRGWRDTEAFF.

The chain has TRBV7-9 and TRBJ1-2, with 10 bases identical to TRBD1. After removal of 5 bases from V and 2 bases from J, the junction contained 11 bases not matched to a gene. The CDR3 has 17 amino acids. Germline-derived CDR1 and CDR2 are SEHNR and FQNEAQ (reference sequence). The CDR3 reads CASSLLLTGGLNYGYTF. CDR3 DNA sequence: TGTGCCAGCAGCCTACTATTGACAGGGGGCTTGAACTATGGCTACACCTTC.

The V gene is TRBV10-2, the J gene TRBJ2-7; 7 bases match TRBD1. The CDR3 is made up of 13 amino acids. CDR1 is WSHSY and CDR2 is SAAADI in the germline V gene. V was clipped by 4 bases and J by 6 bases; unmatched bases: 6. The CDR3 DNA reads as TGCGCCAGCAGTGTTTACAGGGGACCCGAGCAGTACTTC. This gives the protein CASSVYRGPEQYF.

This clone was detected once. J is TRBJ2-7 and V is TRBV10-3, with 7 nucleotides matching TRBD2. The ends lost 3 bases at V and 1 base at J; junction bases unmatched: 6. Germline values: CDR1 ENHRY, CDR2 SYGVKD. This CDR3 has 15 amino acids. The CDR3, as DNA: TGTGCCATCAGTGAAGGCGGGAGTGGGTCCTACGAGCAGTACTTC. Its protein is CAISEGGSGSYEQYF.

The chain combines TRBV9 with TRBJ2-3, with 10 bases that match TRBD2. The V gene's germline CDR1 is SGDLS and CDR2 YYNGEE. CDR3 length equals 16 residues. J gave up 1 base and V 2 bases, and 4 bases lay outside the gene matches. In DNA form, the CDR3 reads TGTGCCAGCAGCGTCCCGAGCGGGAGGGGCACAGATACGCAGTATTTT. This translates into CASSVPSGRGTDTQYF.